This T cell receptor (beta chain) was captured by sequencing in a study of control samples from healthy donors and cancer patients. V trimming: 10 bases; J trimming: 0 bases; junction bases outside the gene matches: 6. The length of the CDR3 is 15 residues. Germline assignment: CDR1 ENHRY and CDR2 SYGVKD. Profiled with immunoSEQ multiplex PCR; TCRdb holds only in-frame clones, not every one. In the table there are 98,000 or so clones, about four fifths of which are singletons. The sequence came from a woman in her thirties in good health. Sequencing was done on a sample of blood. The rearrangement joins TRBV10-3 to TRBJ2-6; 7 bases are shared with TRBD2. The CDR3 DNA is TGTGCCACCTCGGCGGGGGACTCTGGGGCCAACGTCCTGACTTTC. This encodes CATSAGDSGANVLTF.